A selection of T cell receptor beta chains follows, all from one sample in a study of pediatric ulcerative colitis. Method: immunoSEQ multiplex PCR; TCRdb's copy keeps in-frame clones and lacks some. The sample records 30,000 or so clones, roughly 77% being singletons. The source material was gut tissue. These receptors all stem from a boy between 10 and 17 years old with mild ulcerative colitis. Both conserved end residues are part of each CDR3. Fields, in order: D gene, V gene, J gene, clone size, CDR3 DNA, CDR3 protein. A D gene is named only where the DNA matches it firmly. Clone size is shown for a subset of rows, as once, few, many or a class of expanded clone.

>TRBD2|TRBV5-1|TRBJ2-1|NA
TGCGCCAGCAGCCAATGGACTAGCGGGGTGATCACCTACAATGAGCAGTTCTTC
CASSQWTSGVITYNEQFF
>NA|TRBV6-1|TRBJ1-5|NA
TGTGCCAGCAGGGCAGGCAATCAGCCCCAGCATTTT
CASRAGNQPQHF
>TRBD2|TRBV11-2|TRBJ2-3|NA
TGTGCCAGCAGCCCACGCGGGGGGGGAAGGGATACGCAGTATTTT
CASSPRGGGRDTQYF
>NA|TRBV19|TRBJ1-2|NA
TGTGCCAGTAGTATGGGGGGGCCGAGAGCTAACTATGGCTACACCTTC
CASSMGGPRANYGYTF
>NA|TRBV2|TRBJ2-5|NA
TGTGCCAGCAAAGACCTACTCAGAACGTACCAAGAGACCCAGTACTTC
CASKDLLRTYQETQYF
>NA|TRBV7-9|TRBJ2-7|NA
TGTGCCAGCAGCATCACCGACAGTACTCAGCAGTACTTC
CASSITDSTQQYF
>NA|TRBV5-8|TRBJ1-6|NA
TGTGCCAGCAGCTTGGTGGGGAACTATAATTCACCCCTCCACTTT
CASSLVGNYNSPLHF
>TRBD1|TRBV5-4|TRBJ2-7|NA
TGTGCCAGCAGCTTGGACAGGGGCGCCTACGAGCAGTACTTC
CASSLDRGAYEQYF
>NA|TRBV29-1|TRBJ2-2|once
TGCAGCGTTCGGCCGGGTGTGGGGTCCGCGAACACCGGGGAGCTGTTTTTT
CSVRPGVGSANTGELFF
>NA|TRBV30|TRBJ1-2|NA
TGTGCCTGGGGGGGGAATACCAACTATGGCTACACCTTC
CAWGGNTNYGYTF
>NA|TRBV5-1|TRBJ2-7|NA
TGCGCCAGCAGCCCAACAGGGTTTGTTGACGAGCAGTACTTC
CASSPTGFVDEQYF
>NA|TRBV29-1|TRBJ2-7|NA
TGCAGCGTTGGCCAGGACCCCTACGAGCAGTACTTC
CSVGQDPYEQYF
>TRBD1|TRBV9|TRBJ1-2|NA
TGTGCCAGCAGCCCCCGGGGGGGACAGGTCTCAAACTATGGCTACACCTTC
CASSPRGGQVSNYGYTF
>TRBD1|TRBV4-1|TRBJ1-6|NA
TGCGCCAGCAGCCAATTTAGACAGGGGGCGATTCCCAGATTTCATAATTCACCCCTCCACTTT
CASSQFRQGAIPRFHNSPLHF
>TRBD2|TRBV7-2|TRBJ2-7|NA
TGTGCCAGCAGCGCGGGGCTAGCGGGGTTCTACGAGCAGTACTTC
CASSAGLAGFYEQYF
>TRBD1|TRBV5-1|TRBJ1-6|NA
TGCGCCAGCAGCTTGGAGCAGGGGGCAGATTCTGGGTCACCCCTCCACTTT
CASSLEQGADSGSPLHF
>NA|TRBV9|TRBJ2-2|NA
TGTGCCAGCAGCGCTACCGGGACGGTTAACACCGGGGAGCTGTTTTTT
CASSATGTVNTGELFF
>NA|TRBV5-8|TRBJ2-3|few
TGTGCCAGCATGCAGGGGGATACGCAGTATTTT
CASMQGDTQYF
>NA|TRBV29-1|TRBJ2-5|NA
TGCAGCGTTGCGGCAGAGCCGCAAGAGACCCAGTACTTC
CSVAAEPQETQYF
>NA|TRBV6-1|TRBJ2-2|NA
TGTGCCAGCAGTGTCATGTTGTACAGGCGCGGGGAGCTGTTTTTT
CASSVMLYRRGELFF
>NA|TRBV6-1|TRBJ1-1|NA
TGTGCCAGCAGCGGATTAGGCAGGGGCACTGAAGCTTTCTTT
CASSGLGRGTEAFF
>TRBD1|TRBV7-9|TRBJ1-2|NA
TGTGCCAGCAGCTACTCCTACAGGGGAACTATGGGGGGCTACACCTTC
CASSYSYRGTMGGYTF
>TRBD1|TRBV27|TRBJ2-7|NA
TGTGCCAGCAGTTTGTGGGCGGAGGACAGGGCCGAGCAGTACTTC
CASSLWAEDRAEQYF
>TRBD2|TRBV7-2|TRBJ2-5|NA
TGTGCCAGCAGCTTGGGGTGGACTAGCGGGGGAGAGACCCAGTACTTC
CASSLGWTSGGETQYF
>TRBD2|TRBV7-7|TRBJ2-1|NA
TGTGCCAGCAGTCAAAGCGGGGGGGCGTACAATGAGCAGTTCTTC
CASSQSGGAYNEQFF
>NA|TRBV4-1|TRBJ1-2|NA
TGCGCCAGCAGCTTTATCCCTAGTGGACTCTATGGCTACACCTTC
CASSFIPSGLYGYTF
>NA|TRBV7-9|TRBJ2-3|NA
TGTGCCAGCAGCTTTGTAGAGGATACGCAGTATTTT
CASSFVEDTQYF
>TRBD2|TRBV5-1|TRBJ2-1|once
TGCGCCAGCAGCTTGGTGTTTCTAGCGGGGGGCGGTGAGCAGTTCTTC
CASSLVFLAGGGEQFF
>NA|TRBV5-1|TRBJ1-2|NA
TGCGCCAGCAGTCTGGGAGGGGAAAACTATGGCTACACCTTC
CASSLGGENYGYTF
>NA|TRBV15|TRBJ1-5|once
TGTGCCACCAGCAGATCCCACGGTCAGCCCCAGCATTTT
CATSRSHGQPQHF
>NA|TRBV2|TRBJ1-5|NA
TGTGCCAGCACCGGACAGATCTCTCAGCCCCAGCATTTT
CASTGQISQPQHF
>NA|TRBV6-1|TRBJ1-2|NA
TGTGCCATAGAAAGTCCAGGATATGGCTACACCTTC
CAIESPGYGYTF
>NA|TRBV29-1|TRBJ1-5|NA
TGCAGCGTTGTTTCAGGCGGGAACCAGCCCCAGCATTTT
CSVVSGGNQPQHF
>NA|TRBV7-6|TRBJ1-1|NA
TGTGCCAGCAGCTTAGCAGGGAGACTCCTGGGAGCTTTCTTT
CASSLAGRLLGAFF
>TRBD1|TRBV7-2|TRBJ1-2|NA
TGTGCCAGCAGCTTACGGGACAGAGCGCGTGGCTACACCTTC
CASSLRDRARGYTF
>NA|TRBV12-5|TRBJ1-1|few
TGTGCTAGTGGTTTTAATCTAGTGGGGGGACCGGACACTGAAGCTTTCTTT
CASGFNLVGGPDTEAFF
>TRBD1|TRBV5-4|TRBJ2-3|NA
TGTGCCAGCAGCTGGGGGACAGCGACTAGCACAGATACGCAGTATTTT
CASSWGTATSTDTQYF
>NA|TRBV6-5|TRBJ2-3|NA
TGTGCCAGCAGAGGACAACACCTTAGCACAGATACGCAGTATTTT
CASRGQHLSTDTQYF
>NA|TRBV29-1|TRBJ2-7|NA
TGCAGCGTTGCGGATGAGATGGGTGTGTACGAGCAGTACTTC
CSVADEMGVYEQYF
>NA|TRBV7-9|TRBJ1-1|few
TGTGCCAGCAGCTTAGGGTCCTGGGGGGCCAGGACCCCGAACACTGAAGCTTTCTTT
CASSLGSWGARTPNTEAFF
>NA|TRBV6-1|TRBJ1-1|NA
TGTGCCAGCAGTGTTTTCTGGAACACTGAAGCTTTCTTT
CASSVFWNTEAFF
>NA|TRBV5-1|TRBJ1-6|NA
TGCGCCAGCAGCTTGGAGGGGACTTCTAATTCACCCCTCCACTTT
CASSLEGTSNSPLHF
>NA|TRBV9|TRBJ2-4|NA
TGTGCCAGCAGCCCTACCCCTGGGGACCAAAACATTCAGTACTTC
CASSPTPGDQNIQYF
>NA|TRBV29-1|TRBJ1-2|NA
TGCAGCACCCCGGACGGAAATGGCTACACCTTC
CSTPDGNGYTF
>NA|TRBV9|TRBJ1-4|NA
TGTGCCAGCAGCGTGGGTTTATATGAAAAACTGTTTTTT
CASSVGLYEKLFF
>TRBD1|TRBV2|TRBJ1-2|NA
TGTGCCAGCAGAGACAGGGGGCCTTATGGCTACACCTTC
CASRDRGPYGYTF
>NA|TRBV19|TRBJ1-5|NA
TGTGCCAGTAGGAATGGGGTTGGCTTTTATAGCAATCAGCCCCAGCATTTT
CASRNGVGFYSNQPQHF
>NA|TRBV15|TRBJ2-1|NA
TGTGCCACCAGCAGGGCCCGGGGGTGGAACAATGAGCAGTTCTTC
CATSRARGWNNEQFF
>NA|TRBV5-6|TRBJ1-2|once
TGTGCCAGCAGCTTGCTTTTCAGGGTCGGTGGTGATGGCTACACCTTC
CASSLLFRVGGDGYTF
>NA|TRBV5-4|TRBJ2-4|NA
TGTGCCAGCAGCACGCCGGGACAACTAGCCAAAAACATTCAGTACTTC
CASSTPGQLAKNIQYF
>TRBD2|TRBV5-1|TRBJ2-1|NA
TGCGCCAGCAGCTTGTCGGGGGGCTCCTACAATGAGCAGTTCTTC
CASSLSGGSYNEQFF
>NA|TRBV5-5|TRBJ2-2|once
TGTGCCAGCAGCTTTCGGGAAGGGAAGCTGTTTTTT
CASSFREGKLFF
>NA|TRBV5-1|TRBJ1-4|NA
TGCGCCAGCAGCTTGGCCGGGATGGGTGAAAAACTGTTTTTT
CASSLAGMGEKLFF
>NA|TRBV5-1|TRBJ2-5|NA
TGCGCCAGCAGCTTTACCACCACTAAAGAGACCCAGTACTTC
CASSFTTTKETQYF
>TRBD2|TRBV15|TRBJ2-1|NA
TGTGCCACCAGCAGATTATCCCCGGAACTAGCGGTTAGCTCCTACAATGAGCAGTTCTTC
CATSRLSPELAVSSYNEQFF
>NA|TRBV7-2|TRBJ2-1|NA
TGTGCCAGCAGCTTTTTGGACACTTCTGGGAATGAGCAGTTCTTC
CASSFLDTSGNEQFF
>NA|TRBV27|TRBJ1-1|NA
TGTGCCAGCAGTCCCCGACATAACACTGAAGCTTTCTTT
CASSPRHNTEAFF
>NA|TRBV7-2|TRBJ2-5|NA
TGTGCCAGCAGCTCCCAGGGACTTCAAGAGACCCAGTACTTC
CASSSQGLQETQYF
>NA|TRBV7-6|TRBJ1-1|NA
TGTGCCAGCAGCTCCGGAGGCACGACTGAAGCTTTCTTT
CASSSGGTTEAFF